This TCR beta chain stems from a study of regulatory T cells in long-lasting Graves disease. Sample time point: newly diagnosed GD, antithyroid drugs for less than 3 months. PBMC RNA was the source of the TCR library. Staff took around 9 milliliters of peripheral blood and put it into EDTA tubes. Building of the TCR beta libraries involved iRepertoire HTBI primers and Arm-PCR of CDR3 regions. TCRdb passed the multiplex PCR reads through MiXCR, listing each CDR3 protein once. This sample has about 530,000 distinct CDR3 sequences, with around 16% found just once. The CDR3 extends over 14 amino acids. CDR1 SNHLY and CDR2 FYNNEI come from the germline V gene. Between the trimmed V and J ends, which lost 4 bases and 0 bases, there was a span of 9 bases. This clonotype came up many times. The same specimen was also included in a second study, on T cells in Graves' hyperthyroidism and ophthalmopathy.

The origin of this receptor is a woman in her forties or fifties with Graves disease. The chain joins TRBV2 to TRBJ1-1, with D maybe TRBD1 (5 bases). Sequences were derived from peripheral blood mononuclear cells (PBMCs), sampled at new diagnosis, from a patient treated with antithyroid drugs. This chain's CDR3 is CASSVGTLNTEAFF. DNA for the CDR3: TGTGCCAGCAGTGTCGGGACTTTGAACACTGAAGCTTTCTTT.